This T cell receptor beta chain was observed in a study of identical twins. TCRdb re-called the 5' RACE reads with MiXCR, one entry per CDR3 protein. The table has hundreds of thousands of distinct CDR3 sequences, roughly a quarter seen once; the top ten hold around 3%. This clonotype was detected many times. V was cut by 5 bases and J by 9 bases, with 22 bases left in between. This CDR3 is built from 15 residues. These data also formed part of another study, on T cells expressing NK-cell markers. That publication notes: Seropositivity for HCMV was found in seven of the eight sequenced donors, with one seronegative. Dominant NKG2C+ clonotype frequencies of 1.0-7.0% of CD8+ T cells were measured in about 6 donors.

Input material: CD4+ T cells sorted from blood. This chain connects TRBV12-3 or TRBV12-4 to TRBJ1-2, with D perhaps matching TRBD1 (5 bases). This receptor was identified in a woman between 18 and 29 years old in good health. As DNA, the CDR3 is TGTGCCAGCAGTCCCGACCTGACAGCTCGGGGGAGCTACACCTTC. This sequence encodes CASSPDLTARGSYTF.